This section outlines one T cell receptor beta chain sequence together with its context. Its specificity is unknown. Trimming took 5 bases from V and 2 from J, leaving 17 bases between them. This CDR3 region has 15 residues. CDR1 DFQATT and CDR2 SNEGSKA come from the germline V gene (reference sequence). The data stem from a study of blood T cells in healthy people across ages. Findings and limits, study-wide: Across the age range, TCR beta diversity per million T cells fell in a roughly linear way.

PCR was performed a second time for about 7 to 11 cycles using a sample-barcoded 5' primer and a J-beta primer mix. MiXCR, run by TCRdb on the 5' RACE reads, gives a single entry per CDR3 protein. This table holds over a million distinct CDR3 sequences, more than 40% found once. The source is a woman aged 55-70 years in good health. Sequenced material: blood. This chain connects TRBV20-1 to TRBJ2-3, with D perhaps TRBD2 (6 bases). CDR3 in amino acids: CSAPKTSSDTDTQYF. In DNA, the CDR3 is TGCAGTGCTCCAAAGACTAGTTCTGACACAGATACGCAGTATTTT.